What follows is one T cell receptor (beta chain) and its context. The repertoire was sequenced with immunoSEQ multiplex PCR; TCRdb's copy has only in-frame clones and lacks some. This sample has approximately 62,000 clones, with approximately 91% found just once. The sample belongs to a study of OX40 agonist ivuxolimab in advanced cancers. About the study: One hepatocellular carcinoma and two cutaneous melanoma patients partially responded.

CDR1 and CDR2 (germline): MDHEN, SYDVKM. The V gene lost 4 bases and the J gene lost 6 bases, with 16 bases spanning the gap. The CDR3 covers 15 residues. This receptor was obtained from an adult with an advanced solid tumor such as melanoma, head and neck, liver or kidney cancer. The chain employs TRBV28 and TRBJ2-1, with D perhaps matching TRBD2 (6 bases). The sample here was CD4+ or CD8+ T cells sorted from blood, taken in a trial of the OX40 agonist ivuxolimab. The CDR3 here is CASSSTGGPGNEQFF. CDR3 nucleotides: TGTGCCAGCAGTTCTACCGGGGGACCGGGCAATGAGCAGTTCTTC.